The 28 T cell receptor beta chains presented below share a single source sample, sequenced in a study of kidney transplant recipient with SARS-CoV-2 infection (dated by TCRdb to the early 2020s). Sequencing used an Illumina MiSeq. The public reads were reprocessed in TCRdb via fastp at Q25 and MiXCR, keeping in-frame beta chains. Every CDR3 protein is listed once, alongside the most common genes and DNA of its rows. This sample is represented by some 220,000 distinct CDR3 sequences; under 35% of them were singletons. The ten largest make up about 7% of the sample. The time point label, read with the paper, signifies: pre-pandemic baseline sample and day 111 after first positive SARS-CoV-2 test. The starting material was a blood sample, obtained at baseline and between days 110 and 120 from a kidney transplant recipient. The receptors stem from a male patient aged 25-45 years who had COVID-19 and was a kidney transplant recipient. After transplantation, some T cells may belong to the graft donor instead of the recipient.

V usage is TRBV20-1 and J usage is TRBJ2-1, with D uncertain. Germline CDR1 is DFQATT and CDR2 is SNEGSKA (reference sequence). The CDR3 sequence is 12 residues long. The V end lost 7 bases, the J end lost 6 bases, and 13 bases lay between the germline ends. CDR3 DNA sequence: TGCAGTGGGTTCAGAAAGCGCAATGAGCAGTTCTTC. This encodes CSGFRKRNEQFF.

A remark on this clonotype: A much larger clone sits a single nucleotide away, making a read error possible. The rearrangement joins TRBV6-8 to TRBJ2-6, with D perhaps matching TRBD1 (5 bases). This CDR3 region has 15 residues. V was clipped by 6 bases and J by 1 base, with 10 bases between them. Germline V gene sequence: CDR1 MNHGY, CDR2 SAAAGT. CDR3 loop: CASSRVGSGANVLTF. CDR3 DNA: TGTGCCAGCAGCAGGGTAGGGTCTGGGGCCAACGTCCTGACTTTC.

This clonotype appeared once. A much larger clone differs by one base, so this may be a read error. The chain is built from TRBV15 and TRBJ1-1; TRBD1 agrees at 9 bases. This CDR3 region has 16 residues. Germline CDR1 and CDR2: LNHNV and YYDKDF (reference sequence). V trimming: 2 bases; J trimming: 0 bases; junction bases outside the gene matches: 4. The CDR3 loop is CATSRRQGGLNTEAFF. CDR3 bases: TGTGCCACCAGCAGAAGACAGGGGGGTTTGAACACTGAAGCTTTCTTT.

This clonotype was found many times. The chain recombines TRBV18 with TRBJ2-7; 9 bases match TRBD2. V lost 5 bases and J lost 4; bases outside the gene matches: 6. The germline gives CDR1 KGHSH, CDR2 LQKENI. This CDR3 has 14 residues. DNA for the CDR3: TGTGCCAGCTCAGGTGAGCGGGAGGCGTACGAGCAGTACTTC. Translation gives CASSGEREAYEQYF.

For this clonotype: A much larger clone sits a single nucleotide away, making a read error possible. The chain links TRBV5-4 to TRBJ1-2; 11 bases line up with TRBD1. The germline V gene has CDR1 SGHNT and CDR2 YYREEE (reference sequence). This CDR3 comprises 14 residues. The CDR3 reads CASGFGQGAGGYTF. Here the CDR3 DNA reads TGTGCCAGCGGCTTCGGACAGGGGGCAGGTGGCTACACCTTC.

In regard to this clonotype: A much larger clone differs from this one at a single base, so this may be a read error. CDR3 loop: CASSIDELTRKTYGYTF. The CDR3 nucleotides read TGTGCCAGCAGCATAGACGAGCTTACCCGAAAGACCTATGGCTACACCTTC. The chain uses TRBV7-8 and TRBJ1-2, with D unclear. Germline-derived CDR1 and CDR2 are SGHVS and FQNEAQ. This CDR3 comprises 17 residues. Trimming took off 5 bases at V and 4 bases at J, with 23 bases between the two ends. Filled out from reference TRBV7-8 and TRBJ1-2, the complete variable domain reads GAGVSQSPRYKVAKRGQDVALRCDPISGHVSLFWYQQALGQGPEFLTYFQNEAQLDKSGLPSDRFFAERPEGSVSTLKIQRTQQEDSAVYLCASSIDELTRKTYGYTFGSGTRLTVV.

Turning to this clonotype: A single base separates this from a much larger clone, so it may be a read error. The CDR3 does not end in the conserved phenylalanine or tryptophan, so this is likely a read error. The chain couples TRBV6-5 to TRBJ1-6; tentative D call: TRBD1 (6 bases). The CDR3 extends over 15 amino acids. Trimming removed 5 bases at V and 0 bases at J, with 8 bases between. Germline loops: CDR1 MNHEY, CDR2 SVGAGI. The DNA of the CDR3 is TGTGCCAGCAGTGGACAGAGCTCCTATAATTCACCCCTCCACTGT. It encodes CASSGQSSYNSPLHC.

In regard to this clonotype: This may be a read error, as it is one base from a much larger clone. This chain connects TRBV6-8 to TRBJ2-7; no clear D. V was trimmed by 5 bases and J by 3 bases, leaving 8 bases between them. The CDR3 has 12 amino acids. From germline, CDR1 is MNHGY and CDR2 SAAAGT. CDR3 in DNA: TGTGCCAGCAGTCCGGTGTTCTACGAGCAGTACTTC. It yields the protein CASSPVFYEQYF.

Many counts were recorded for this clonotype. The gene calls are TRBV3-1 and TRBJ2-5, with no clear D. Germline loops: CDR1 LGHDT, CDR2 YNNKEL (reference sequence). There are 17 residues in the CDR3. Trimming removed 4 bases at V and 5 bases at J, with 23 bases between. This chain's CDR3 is CASSLEHPISFSETQYF. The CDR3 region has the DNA TGTGCCAGCAGCCTGGAACATCCCATTTCTTTCTCTGAGACCCAGTACTTC.

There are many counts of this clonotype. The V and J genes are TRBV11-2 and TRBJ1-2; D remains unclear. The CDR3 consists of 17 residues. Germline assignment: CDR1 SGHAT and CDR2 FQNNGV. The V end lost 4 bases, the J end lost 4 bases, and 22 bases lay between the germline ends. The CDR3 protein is CASSSVPTSRKTYGYTF. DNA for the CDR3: TGTGCCAGCAGCTCAGTGCCAACAAGCAGAAAGACCTATGGCTACACCTTC.

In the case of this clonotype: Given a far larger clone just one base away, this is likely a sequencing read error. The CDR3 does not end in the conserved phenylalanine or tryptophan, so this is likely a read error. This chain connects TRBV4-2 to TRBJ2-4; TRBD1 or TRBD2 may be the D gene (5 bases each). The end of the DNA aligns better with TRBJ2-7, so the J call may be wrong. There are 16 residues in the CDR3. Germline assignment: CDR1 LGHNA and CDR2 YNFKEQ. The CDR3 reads CASSQDLSGPFHEQYL. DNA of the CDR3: TGTGCCAGCAGCCAAGATCTATCGGGACCCTTCCACGAGCAGTACCTC.

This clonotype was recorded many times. In nucleotides, the CDR3 is TGCAGTGCTAGGGACCTGAGGGGAGGGTACGAGCAGTACTTC. Its translation is CSARDLRGGYEQYF. The chain links TRBV20-1 to TRBJ2-7; 7 bases are a match to TRBD2. V lost 3 bases and J lost 4; bases outside the gene matches: 9. CDR1 is DFQATT, CDR2 SNEGSKA, per germline (reference sequence). CDR3 length: 14 residues.

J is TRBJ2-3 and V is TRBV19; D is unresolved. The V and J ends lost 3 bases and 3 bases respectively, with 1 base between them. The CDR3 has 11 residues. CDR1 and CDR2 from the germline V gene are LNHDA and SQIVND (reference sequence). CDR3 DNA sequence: TGTGCCAGTAGTATGACAGATACGCAGTATTTT. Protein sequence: CASSMTDTQYF.

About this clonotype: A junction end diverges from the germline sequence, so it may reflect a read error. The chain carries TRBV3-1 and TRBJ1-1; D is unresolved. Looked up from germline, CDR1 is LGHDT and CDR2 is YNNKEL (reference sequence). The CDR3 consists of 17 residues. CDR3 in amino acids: CAGSILAPISIRTEAFF. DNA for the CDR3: TGTGCCGGCAGCATCCTGGCTCCCATTTCAATTCGCACTGAAGCTTTCTTT. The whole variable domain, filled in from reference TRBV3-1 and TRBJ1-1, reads DTAVSQTPKYLVTQMGNDKSIKCEQNLGHDTMYWYKQDSKKFLKIMFSYNNKELIINETVPNRFSPKSPDKAHLNLHINSLELGDSAVYFCAGSILAPISIRTEAFFGQGTRLTVV.

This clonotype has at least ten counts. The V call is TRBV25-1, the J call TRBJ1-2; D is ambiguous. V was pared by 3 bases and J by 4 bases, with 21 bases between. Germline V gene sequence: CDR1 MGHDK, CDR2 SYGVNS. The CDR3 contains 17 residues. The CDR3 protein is CASSEWAELGKTYGYTF. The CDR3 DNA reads TGTGCCAGCAGTGAGTGGGCAGAACTGGGAAAGACCTATGGCTACACCTTC.

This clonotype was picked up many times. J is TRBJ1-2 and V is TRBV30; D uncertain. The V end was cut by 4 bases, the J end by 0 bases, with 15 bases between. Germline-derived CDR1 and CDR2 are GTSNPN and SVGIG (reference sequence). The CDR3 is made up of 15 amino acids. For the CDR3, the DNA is TGTGCCTGGATCAAACGAAGGGCGACTAACTATGGCTACACCTTC. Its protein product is CAWIKRRATNYGYTF.

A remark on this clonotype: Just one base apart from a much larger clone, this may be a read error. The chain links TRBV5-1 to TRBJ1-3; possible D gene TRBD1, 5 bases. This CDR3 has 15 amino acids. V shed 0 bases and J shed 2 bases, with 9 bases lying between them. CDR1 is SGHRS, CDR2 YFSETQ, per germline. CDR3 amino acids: CASSLVGRAGNTIYF. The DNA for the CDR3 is TGCGCCAGCAGCTTGGTGGGCAGGGCTGGAAACACCATATATTTT. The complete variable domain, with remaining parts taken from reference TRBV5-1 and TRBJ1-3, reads KAGVTQTPRYLIKTRGQQVTLSCSPISGHRSVSWYQQTPGQGLQFLFEYFSETQRNKGNFPGRFSGRQFSNSRSEMNVSTLELGDSALYLCASSLVGRAGNTIYFGEGSWLTVV.

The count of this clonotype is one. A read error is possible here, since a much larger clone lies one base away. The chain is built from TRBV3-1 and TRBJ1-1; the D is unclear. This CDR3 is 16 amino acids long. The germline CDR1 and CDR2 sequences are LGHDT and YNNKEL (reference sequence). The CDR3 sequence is CASTRFPISIRTEALF. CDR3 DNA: TGTGCCAGCACACGGTTTCCCATTTCAATTCGCACTGAAGCTTTATTT.

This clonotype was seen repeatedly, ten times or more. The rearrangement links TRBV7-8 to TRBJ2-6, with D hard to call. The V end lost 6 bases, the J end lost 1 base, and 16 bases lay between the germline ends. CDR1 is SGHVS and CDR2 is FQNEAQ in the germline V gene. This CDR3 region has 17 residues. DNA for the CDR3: TGTGCCAGCAGGGACGGCCGCTCCTGGTCTGGGGCCAACGTCCTGACTTTC. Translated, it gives CASRDGRSWSGANVLTF.

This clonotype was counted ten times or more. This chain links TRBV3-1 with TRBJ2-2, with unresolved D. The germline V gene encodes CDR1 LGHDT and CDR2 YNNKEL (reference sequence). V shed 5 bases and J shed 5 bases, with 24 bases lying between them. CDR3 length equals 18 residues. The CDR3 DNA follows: TGTGCCAGCAGCACGTGGTCTCCCATTTCAGGCTTGACCGGGGAGCTGTTTTTT. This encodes CASSTWSPISGLTGELFF. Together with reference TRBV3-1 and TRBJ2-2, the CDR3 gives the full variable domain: DTAVSQTPKYLVTQMGNDKSIKCEQNLGHDTMYWYKQDSKKFLKIMFSYNNKELIINETVPNRFSPKSPDKAHLNLHINSLELGDSAVYFCASSTWSPISGLTGELFFGEGSRLTVL.

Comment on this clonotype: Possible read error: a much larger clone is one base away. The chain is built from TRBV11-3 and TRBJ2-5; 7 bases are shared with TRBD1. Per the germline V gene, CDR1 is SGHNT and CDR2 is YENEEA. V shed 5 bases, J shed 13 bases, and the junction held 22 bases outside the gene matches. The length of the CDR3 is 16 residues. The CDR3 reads CASSLFGDRDPYERYF. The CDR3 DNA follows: TGTGCCAGCAGCCTCTTCGGGGACAGAGATCCCTACGAGCGGTACTTC. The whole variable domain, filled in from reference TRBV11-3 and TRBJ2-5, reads EAGVVQSPRYKIIEKKQPVAFWCNPISGHNTLYWYLQNLGQGPELLIRYENEEAVDDSQLPKDRFSAERLKGVDSTLKIQPAELGDSAVYLCASSLFGDRDPYERYFGPGTRLLVL.

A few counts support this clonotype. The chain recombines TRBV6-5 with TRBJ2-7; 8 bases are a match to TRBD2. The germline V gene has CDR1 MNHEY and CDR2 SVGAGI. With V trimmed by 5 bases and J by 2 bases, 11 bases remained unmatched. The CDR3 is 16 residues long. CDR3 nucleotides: TGTGCCAGCAGTCCTAGTAGCGGGACGATGGCCTACGAGCAGTACTTC. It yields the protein CASSPSSGTMAYEQYF.

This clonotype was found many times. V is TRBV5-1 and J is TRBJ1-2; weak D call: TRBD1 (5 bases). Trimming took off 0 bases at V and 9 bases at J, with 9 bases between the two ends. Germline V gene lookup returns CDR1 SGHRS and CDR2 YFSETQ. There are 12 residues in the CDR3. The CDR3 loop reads CASSLVGVSYTF. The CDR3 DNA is TGCGCCAGCAGCTTGGTAGGGGTGAGCTACACCTTC. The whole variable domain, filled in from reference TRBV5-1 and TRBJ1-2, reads KAGVTQTPRYLIKTRGQQVTLSCSPISGHRSVSWYQQTPGQGLQFLFEYFSETQRNKGNFPGRFSGRQFSNSRSEMNVSTLELGDSALYLCASSLVGVSYTFGSGTRLTVV.

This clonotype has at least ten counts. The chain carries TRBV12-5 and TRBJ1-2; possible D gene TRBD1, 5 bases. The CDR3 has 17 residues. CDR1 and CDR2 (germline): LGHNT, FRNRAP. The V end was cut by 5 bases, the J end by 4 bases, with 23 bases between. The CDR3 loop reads CASGPVFLQGKTYGYTF. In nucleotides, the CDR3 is TGTGCTAGTGGTCCTGTATTTTTGCAGGGAAAGACCTATGGCTACACCTTC.

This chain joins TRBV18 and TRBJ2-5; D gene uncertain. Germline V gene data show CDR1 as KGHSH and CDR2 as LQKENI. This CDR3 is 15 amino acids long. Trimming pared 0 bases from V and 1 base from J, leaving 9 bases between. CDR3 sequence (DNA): TGTGCCAGCTCACCACCGGAGAGGACCCAAGAGACCCAGTACTTC. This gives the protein CASSPPERTQETQYF.

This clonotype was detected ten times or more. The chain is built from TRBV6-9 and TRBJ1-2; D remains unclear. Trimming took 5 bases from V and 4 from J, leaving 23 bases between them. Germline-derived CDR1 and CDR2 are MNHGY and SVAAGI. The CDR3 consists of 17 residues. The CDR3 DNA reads TGTGCCAGCAGTCCCAGTGAGCCTTACGGAAAGACCTATGGCTACACCTTC. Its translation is CASSPSEPYGKTYGYTF.

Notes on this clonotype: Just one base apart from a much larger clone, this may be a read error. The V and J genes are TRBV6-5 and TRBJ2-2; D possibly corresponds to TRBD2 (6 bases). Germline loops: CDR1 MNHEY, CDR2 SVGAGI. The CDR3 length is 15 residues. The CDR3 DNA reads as TGTGCCGGCAGTGTTCGGGGGATAAACGGCGGGGAGCTGTTTTTT. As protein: CAGSVRGINGGELFF.

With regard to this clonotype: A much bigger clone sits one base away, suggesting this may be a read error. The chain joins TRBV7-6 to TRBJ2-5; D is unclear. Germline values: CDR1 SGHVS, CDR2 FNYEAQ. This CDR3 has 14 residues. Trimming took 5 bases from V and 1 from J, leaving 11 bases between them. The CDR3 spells CASSLRGSQETQYF. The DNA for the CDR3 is TGTGCCAGCAGCCTTAGAGGCTCCCAAGAGACCCAGTACTTC.